The clone carrying this T cell receptor (beta chain) was seen repeatedly, ten times or more. Its antigen remains unidentified. The source of the sample is a study of read filtering for tumor transcriptome and immune sequencing. Findings and limits, study-wide: Even smaller IR-seq throughput identified most shared clonotypes. This fraction held mixed bone marrow immune cells after CD138-negative sorting.

The CDR3 spans 15 residues. Trimming cost V 4 bases and J 4 bases; bases outside gene matches: 5. Germline V lookup: CDR1 LGHDT, CDR2 YNNKEL (reference sequence). The library was built from about 370 ng RNA with molecular barcoded adaptors for alpha/delta and beta/gamma chains. TCRdb recomputed calls from the reads with MiXCR, one row per CDR3 protein. The sample records roughly 130,000 distinct CDR3 sequences, around 13% being singletons. The chain is built from TRBV3-1 and TRBJ2-2; 8 bases fit TRBD2. This receptor was identified in a donor aged 40 or over with multiple myeloma. The sample comprised a population of CD138-negative cells sorted from bone marrow. The CDR3 region has the DNA TGTGCCAGCAGCCGACGGGGGGGCCGCACCGGGGAGCTGTTTTTT. Translating it yields CASSRRGGRTGELFF. The complete variable domain, with remaining parts taken from reference TRBV3-1 and TRBJ2-2, reads DTAVSQTPKYLVTQMGNDKSIKCEQNLGHDTMYWYKQDSKKFLKIMFSYNNKELIINETVPNRFSPKSPDKAHLNLHINSLELGDSAVYFCASSRRGGRTGELFFGEGSRLTVL.